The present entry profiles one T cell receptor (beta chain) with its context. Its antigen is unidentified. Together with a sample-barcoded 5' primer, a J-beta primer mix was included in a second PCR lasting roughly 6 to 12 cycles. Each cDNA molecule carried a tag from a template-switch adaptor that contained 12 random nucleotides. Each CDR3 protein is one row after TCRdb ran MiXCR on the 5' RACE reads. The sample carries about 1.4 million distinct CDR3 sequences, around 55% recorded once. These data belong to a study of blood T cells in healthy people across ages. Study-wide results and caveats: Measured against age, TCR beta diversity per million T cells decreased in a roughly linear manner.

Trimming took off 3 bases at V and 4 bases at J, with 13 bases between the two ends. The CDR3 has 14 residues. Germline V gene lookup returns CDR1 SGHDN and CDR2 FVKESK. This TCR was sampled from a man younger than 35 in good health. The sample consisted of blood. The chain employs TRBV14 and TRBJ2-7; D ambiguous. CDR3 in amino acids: CASSHQSPTYEQYF. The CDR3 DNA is TGTGCCAGCAGCCATCAGTCCCCTACTTACGAGCAGTACTTC.